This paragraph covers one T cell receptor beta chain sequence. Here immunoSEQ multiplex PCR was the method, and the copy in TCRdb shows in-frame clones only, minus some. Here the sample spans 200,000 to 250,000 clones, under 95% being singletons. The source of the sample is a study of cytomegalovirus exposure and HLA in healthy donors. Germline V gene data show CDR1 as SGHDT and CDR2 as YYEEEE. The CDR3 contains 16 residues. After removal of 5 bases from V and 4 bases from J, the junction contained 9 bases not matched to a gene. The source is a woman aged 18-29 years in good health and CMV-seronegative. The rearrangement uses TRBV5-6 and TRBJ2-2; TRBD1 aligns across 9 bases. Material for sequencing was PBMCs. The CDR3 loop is CASRHYGTGSTGELFF. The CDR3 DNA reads TGTGCCAGCAGACATTACGGGACAGGGTCCACCGGGGAGCTGTTTTTT.